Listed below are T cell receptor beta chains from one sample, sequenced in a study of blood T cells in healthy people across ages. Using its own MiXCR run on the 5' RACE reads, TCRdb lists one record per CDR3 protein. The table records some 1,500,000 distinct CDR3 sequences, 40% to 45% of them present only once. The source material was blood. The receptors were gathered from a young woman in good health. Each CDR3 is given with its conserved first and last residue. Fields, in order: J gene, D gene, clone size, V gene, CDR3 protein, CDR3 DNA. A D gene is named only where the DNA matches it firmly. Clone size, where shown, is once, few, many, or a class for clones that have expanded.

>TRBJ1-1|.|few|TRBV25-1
CASRPGLEAFF
TGTGCCAGCAGGCCGGGACTGGAAGCTTTCTTT
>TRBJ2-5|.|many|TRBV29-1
CSVDRPGSQYF
TGCAGCGTTGACCGACCCGGGAGCCAGTACTTC
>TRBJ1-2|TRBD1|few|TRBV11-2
CASSWAGGSGYTF
TGTGCCAGCAGCTGGGCAGGGGGCAGTGGCTACACCTTC
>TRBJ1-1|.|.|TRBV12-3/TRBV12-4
CASSLGPWENTEAFF
TGTGCCAGCAGTTTGGGACCATGGGAGAACACTGAAGCTTTCTTT
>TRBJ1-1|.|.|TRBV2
CASNSWAEAFF
TGTGCCAGCAATTCATGGGCTGAAGCTTTCTTT
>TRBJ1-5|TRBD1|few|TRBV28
CASSRDRGDNQPQHF
TGTGCCAGCAGTCGGGACAGGGGTGACAATCAGCCCCAGCATTTT
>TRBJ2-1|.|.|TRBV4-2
CASSLTPEGQQFF
TGTGCCAGCAGCCTGACTCCGGAAGGTCAGCAGTTCTTC
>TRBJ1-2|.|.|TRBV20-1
CSARDLHSYGCTF
TGCAGTGCTAGAGATCTCCATAGCTATGGCTGCACCTTC
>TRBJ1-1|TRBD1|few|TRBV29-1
CSAGQGWGMNTEAFF
TGCAGCGCAGGACAGGGCTGGGGCATGAACACTGAAGCTTTCTTT
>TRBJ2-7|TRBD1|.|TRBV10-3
CAISESVVDRELNGEQYF
TGTGCCATCAGTGAGTCGGTGGTAGACAGGGAGTTGAACGGCGAGCAGTACTTC
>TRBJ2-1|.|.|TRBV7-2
CASTHMGSYNEQFF
TGTGCCAGCACCCACATGGGCTCCTACAATGAGCAGTTCTTC
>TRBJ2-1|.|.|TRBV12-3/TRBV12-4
CASSPGEADEQFF
TGTGCCAGCAGTCCAGGGGAGGCGGATGAGCAGTTCTTC
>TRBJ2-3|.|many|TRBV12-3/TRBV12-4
CASSSGPSTDTQYF
TGTGCCAGCAGTTCAGGGCCCAGCACAGATACGCAGTATTTT
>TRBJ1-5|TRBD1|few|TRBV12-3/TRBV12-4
CASSKTGNSNQPQHF
TGTGCCAGCAGCAAGACAGGGAACTCCAATCAGCCCCAGCATTTT
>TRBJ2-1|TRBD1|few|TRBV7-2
CASSLDGTGSYNEQFF
TGTGCCAGCAGCTTAGATGGGACAGGTTCTTACAATGAGCAGTTCTTC
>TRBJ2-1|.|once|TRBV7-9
CSSSTTGNEQFF
TGTTCCAGCAGTACGACGGGCAATGAGCAGTTCTTC
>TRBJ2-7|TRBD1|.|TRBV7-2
CASSLETGGSNEQYF
TGTGCCAGCAGCTTAGAGACAGGGGGTTCGAACGAGCAGTACTTC
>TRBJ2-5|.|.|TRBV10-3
CAISDAAATRETQYF
TGTGCCATCAGCGATGCAGCAGCCACCAGAGAGACCCAGTACTTC
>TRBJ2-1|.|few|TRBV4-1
CASSQAWNEQFF
TGCGCCAGCAGCCAAGCATGGAATGAGCAGTTCTTC
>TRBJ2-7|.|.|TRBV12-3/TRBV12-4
CASSLRARLYEQYF
TGTGCCAGCAGTTTAAGGGCGAGGTTATACGAGCAGTACTTC
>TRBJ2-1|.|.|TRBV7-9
CASSSFDPRLHNEQFF
TGTGCCAGCAGCTCCTTCGACCCTCGCCTGCACAATGAGCAGTTCTTC
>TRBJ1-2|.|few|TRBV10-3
CAIEGGGYGYTF
TGTGCCATCGAAGGTGGTGGCTATGGCTACACCTTC
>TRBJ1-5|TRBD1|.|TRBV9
CASSVTGDFQPQHF
TGTGCCAGCAGCGTTACAGGGGATTTCCAGCCCCAGCATTTT
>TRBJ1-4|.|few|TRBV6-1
CASSVGIANEKLFF
TGTGCCAGCAGTGTGGGAATTGCTAATGAAAAACTGTTTTTT
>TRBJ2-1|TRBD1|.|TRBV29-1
CSVADRGMHNKQFF
TGCAGCGTTGCCGACAGGGGGATGCACAATAAGCAGTTCTTC
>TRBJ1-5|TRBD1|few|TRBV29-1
CSVAGTDRNQPQHF
TGCAGCGTTGCCGGGACAGACCGCAATCAGCCCCAGCATTTT
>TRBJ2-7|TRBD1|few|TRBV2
CASSELGQGVDEQYF
TGTGCCAGCAGTGAATTGGGACAGGGGGTCGACGAGCAGTACTTC
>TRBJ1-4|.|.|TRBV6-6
CASRPPTVWEKLFF
TGTGCCAGCAGGCCTCCGACAGTCTGGGAAAAACTGTTTTTT
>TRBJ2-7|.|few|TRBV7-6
CASSTSDTDYSYEQYF
TGTGCCAGCAGCACCTCCGACACTGACTATTCCTACGAGCAGTACTTC
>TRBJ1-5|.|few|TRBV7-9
CASSLGGTTLNQPQHF
TGTGCCAGCAGCTTAGGAGGCACGACCCTCAATCAGCCCCAGCATTTT
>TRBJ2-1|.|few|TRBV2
CASSGVVNEQFF
TGTGCCAGCAGTGGAGTGGTCAATGAGCAGTTCTTC
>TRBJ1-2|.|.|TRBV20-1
CSGAEGLNHGYTF
TGCAGTGGTGCCGAGGGGTTGAACCATGGCTACACCTTC
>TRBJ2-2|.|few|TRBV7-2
CASSAGTLNTGELFF
TGTGCCAGCAGCGCCGGGACTTTGAACACCGGGGAGCTGTTTTTT
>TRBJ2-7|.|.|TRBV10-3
CAVSESEGYEQYF
TGTGCCGTCAGTGAGTCGGAGGGGTACGAGCAGTACTTC
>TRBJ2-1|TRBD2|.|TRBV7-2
CASSFISGGGSYNEQFF
TGTGCCAGCAGCTTCATTAGCGGGGGGGGCTCCTACAATGAGCAGTTCTTC
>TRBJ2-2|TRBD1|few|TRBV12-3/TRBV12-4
CASRAGQGVGELFF
TGTGCCAGCAGGGCAGGACAGGGTGTCGGGGAGCTGTTTTTT
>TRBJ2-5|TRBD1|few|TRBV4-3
CASSKQTGEETQYF
TGCGCCAGCAGCAAACAGACAGGGGAAGAGACCCAGTACTTC
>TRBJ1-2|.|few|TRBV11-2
CASSLVGSGPNYGYTF
TGTGCCAGCAGCTTAGTTGGCTCAGGCCCTAACTATGGCTACACCTTC
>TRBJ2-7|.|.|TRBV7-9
CASSLVEGRGLWDEQYF
TGTGCCAGCAGCTTAGTAGAGGGGCGCGGGTTATGGGACGAGCAGTACTTC
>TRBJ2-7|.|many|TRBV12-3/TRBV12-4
CASSSTVSYEQYF
TGTGCCAGCAGTTCTACAGTATCCTACGAGCAGTACTTC
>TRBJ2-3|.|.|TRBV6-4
CASSDSRGSTDTQYF
TGTGCCAGCAGTGACTCGAGGGGAAGCACAGATACGCAGTATTTT